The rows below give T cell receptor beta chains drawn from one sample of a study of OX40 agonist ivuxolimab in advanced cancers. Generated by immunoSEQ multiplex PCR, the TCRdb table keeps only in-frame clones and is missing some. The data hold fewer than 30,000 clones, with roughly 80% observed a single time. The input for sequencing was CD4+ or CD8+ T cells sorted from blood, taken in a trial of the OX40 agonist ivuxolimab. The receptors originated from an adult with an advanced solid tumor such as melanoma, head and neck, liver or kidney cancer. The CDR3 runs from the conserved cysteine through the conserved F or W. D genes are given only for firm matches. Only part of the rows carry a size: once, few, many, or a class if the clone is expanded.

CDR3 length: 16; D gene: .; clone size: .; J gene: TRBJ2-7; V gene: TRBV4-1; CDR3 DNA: TGCGCCAGCAGCCTCCTTCCCCGGACAGCAAGCTACGAGCAGTACTTC; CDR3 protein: CASSLLPRTASYEQYF
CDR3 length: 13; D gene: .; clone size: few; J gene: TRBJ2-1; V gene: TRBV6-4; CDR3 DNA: TGTGCCAGCAGTGACTCGACTAACAATGAGCAGTTCTTC; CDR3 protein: CASSDSTNNEQFF
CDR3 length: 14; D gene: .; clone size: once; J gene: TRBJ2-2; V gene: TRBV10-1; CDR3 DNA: TGCGCCAGCAGTGAATCAGTTAACACCGGGGAGCTGTTTTTT; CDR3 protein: CASSESVNTGELFF
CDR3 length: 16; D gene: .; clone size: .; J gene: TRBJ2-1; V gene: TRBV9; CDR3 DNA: TGTGCCAGCAGCGTAGCTTTACAGGGGACTTACAATGAGCAGTTCTTC; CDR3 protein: CASSVALQGTYNEQFF
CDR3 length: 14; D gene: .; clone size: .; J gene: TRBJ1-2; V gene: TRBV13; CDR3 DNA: TGTGCCAGCAGCCCCGGGACAAGCAACTATGGCTACACCTTC; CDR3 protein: CASSPGTSNYGYTF
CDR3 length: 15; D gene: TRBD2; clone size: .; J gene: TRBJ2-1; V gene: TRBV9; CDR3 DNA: TGTGCCAGCAGCGTAGCCGGACTAGCCGCCCATGAGCAGTTCTTC; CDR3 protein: CASSVAGLAAHEQFF
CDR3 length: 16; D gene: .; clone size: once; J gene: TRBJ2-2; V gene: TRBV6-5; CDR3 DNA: TGTGCCAGCAGATACCGATTCAGGCCACAGTACGGGGAGCTGTTTTTT; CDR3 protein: CASRYRFRPQYGELFF
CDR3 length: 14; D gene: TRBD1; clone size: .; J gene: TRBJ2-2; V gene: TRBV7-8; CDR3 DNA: TGTGCCTCTTCCGGGACAGGGGGCACCGGGGAGCTGTTTTTT; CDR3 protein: CASSGTGGTGELFF
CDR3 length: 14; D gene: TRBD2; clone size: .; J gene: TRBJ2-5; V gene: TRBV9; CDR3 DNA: TGTGCCAGCAGCGTAGCGGCTAGCGGAGAGACCCAGTACTTC; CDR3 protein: CASSVAASGETQYF
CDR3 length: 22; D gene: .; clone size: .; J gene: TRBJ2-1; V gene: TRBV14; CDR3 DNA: TGTGCCAGCAGCCAAGATGGGGTTAGGCAGGGGGGACTCCGTGTCCCCTACAATGAGCAGTTCTTC; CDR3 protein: CASSQDGVRQGGLRVPYNEQFF
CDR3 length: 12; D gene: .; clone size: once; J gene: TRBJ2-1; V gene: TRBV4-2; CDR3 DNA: TGTGCCAGCAGCCCTCCATACAATGAGCAGTTCTTC; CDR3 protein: CASSPPYNEQFF
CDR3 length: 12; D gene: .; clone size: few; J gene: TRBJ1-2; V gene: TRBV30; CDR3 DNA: TGTGCCAGCAGTCCAGGAGTCTATGGCTACACCTTC; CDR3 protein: CASSPGVYGYTF
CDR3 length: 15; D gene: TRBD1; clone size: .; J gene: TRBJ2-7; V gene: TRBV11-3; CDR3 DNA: TGTGCCAGCAGCACTTGGACAGGTCATGCCTACGAGCAGTACTTC; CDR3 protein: CASSTWTGHAYEQYF
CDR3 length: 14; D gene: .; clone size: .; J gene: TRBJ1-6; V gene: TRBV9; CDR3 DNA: TGTGCCAGCAGCGTTAGGGCCTATAATTCACCCCTCCACTTT; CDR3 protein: CASSVRAYNSPLHF
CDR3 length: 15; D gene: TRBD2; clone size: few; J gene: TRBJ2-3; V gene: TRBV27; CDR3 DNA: TGTGCCAGCAGTTTCCTAGCGGGATCCACAGATACGCAGTATTTT; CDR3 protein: CASSFLAGSTDTQYF
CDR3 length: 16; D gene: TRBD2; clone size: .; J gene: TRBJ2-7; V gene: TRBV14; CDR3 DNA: TGTGCCAGCAGCCAAGTATCTAGCGGGAGTATCTACGAGCAGTACTTC; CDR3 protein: CASSQVSSGSIYEQYF
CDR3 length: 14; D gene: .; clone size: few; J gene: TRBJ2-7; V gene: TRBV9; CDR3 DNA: TGTGCCAGCAGCCCGTTCTCACTCTCCTACGAGCAGTACTTC; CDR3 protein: CASSPFSLSYEQYF
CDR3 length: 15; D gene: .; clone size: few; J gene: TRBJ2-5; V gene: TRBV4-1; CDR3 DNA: TGCGCCAGCAGCCAAGTGTGGGCCCCCCAAGAGACCCAGTACTTC; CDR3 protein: CASSQVWAPQETQYF
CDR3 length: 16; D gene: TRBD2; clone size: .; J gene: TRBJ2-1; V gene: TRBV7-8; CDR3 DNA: TGTGCCAGCACACTCAGGACTAGCGGGAGCGTGGTGCCGCAGTTCTTC; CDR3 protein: CASTLRTSGSVVPQFF
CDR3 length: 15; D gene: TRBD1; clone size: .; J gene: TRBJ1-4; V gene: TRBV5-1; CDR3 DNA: TGCGCCAGCAGCGGGCGGGGACAGAAGACAGAAAAACTGTTTTTT; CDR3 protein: CASSGRGQKTEKLFF
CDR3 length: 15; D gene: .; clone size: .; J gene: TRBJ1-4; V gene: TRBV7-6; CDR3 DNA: TGTGCCAGCAGCTATATGGCAGGATCTAATGAAAAACTGTTTTTT; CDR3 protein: CASSYMAGSNEKLFF
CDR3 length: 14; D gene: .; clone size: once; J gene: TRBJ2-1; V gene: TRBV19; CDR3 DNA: TGTGCCACCCAGGTCCGGCCCTTGTACAATGAGCAGTTCTTC; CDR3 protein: CATQVRPLYNEQFF
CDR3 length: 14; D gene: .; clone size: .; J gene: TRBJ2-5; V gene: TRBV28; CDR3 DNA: TGTGCCAGCAGTTTAGGGGTTATAGAAGAGACCCAGTACTTC; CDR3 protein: CASSLGVIEETQYF
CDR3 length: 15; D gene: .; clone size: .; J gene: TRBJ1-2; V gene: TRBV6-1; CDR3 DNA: TGTGCCACCCCAATGAAAGACACAACTAACTATGGCTACACCTTC; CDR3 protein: CATPMKDTTNYGYTF
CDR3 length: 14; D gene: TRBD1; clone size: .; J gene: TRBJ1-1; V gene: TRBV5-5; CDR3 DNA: TGTGCCAGCGGTTCTGGCAGGGGGAAAGTAGAAGCTTTCTTT; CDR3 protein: CASGSGRGKVEAFF
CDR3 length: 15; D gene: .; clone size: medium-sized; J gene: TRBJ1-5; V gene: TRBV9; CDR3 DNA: TGTGCCAGCAGCGTAGGAGCGCGGGAAGAGCAGCCCCAGCATTTT; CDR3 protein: CASSVGAREEQPQHF
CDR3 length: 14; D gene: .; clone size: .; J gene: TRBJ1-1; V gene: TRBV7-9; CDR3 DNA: TGTGCCAGCAGCTCAGAAAGGGGGATCACTGAAGCTTTCTTT; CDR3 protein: CASSSERGITEAFF
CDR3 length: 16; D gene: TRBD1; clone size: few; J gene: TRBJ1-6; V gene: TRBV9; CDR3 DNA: TGTGCCAGCAGCGTAGATGGGACAGGGGCAGATTCACCCCTCCACTTT; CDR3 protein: CASSVDGTGADSPLHF
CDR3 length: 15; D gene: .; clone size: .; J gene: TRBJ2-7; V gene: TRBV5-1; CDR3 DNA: TGCGCCAGCAGCTTGGTTGGGGGGACGCTCTACGAGCAGTACTTC; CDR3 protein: CASSLVGGTLYEQYF
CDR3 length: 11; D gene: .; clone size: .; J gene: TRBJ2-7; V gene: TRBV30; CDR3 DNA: TGTGCCTGGGGGAAGGCCTACGAGCAGTACTTC; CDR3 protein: CAWGKAYEQYF
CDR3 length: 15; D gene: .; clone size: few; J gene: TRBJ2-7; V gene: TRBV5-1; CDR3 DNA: TGCGCCAGCAGCTTGAGAACCGGAAGCTCCTACGAGCAGTACTTC; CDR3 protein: CASSLRTGSSYEQYF
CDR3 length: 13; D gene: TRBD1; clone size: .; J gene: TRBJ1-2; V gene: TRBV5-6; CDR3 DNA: TGTGCCAGCAGCCCGACAGGGTCCCTCGGCTACACCTTC; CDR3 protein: CASSPTGSLGYTF
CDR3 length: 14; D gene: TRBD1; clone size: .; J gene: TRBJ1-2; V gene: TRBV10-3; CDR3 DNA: TGTGCCATCAGGGCCGGGACAGGGGTAATTGGCTACACCTTC; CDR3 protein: CAIRAGTGVIGYTF
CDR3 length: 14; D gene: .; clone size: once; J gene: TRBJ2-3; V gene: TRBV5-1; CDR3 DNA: TGCGCCAGCACCGCCGTGCTTAACACAGATACGCAGTATTTT; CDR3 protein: CASTAVLNTDTQYF
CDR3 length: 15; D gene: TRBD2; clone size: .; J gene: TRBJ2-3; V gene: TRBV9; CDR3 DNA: TGTGCCAGCAGCGCGAGCGGGAGCGGGGCAGATACGCAGTATTTT; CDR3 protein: CASSASGSGADTQYF
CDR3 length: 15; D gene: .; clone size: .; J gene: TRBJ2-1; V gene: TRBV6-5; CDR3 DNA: TGTGCCAGCAGTCTACTGATAGAGGGTACGAATGAGCAGTTCTTC; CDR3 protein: CASSLLIEGTNEQFF
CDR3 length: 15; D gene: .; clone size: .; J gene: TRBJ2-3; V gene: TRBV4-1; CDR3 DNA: TGCGCCAGCAGCACTCAGGGGTCGGTTACAGATACGCAGTATTTT; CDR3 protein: CASSTQGSVTDTQYF
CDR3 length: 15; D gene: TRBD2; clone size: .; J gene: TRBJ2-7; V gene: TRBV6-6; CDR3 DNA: TGTGCCAGCAGTTACCCGGGACTAGCGGGGAACGAGCAGTACTTC; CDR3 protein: CASSYPGLAGNEQYF
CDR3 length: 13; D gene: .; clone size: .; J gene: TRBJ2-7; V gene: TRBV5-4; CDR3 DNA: TGTGCCAGCAGCTTGGTCAGCTTTGGCGAGCAGTACTTC; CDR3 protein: CASSLVSFGEQYF
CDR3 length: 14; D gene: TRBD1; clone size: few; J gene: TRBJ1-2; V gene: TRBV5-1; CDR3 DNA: TGCGCCAGCAGCTCGGGACAGGATAGTGATGGCTACACCTTC; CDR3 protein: CASSSGQDSDGYTF
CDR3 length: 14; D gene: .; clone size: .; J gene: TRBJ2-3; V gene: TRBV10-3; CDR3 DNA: TGTGCCATCTTTAGGGGCGGTAGCACAGATACGCAGTATTTT; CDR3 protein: CAIFRGGSTDTQYF
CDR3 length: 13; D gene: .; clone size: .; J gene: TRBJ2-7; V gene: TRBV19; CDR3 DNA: TGTGCCAGCCAGGCGGCCGGTAGTTACGAGCAGTACTTC; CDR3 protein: CASQAAGSYEQYF
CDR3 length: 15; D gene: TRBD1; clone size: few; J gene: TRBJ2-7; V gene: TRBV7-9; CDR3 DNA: TGTGCCAGCAGCTCAACCGGGACAGGGTTCGACGAGCAGTACTTC; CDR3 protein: CASSSTGTGFDEQYF
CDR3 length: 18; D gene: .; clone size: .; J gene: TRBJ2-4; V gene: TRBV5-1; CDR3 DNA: TGCGCCAGCAGCTTGGAAGTCCTAAGAGGGCCTAGGGGAAACATTCAGTACTTC; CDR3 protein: CASSLEVLRGPRGNIQYF
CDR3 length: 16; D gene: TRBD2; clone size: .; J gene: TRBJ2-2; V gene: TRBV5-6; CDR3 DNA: TGTGCCAGCACCACCCGACTAGCGGGAGCTCCCGGGGAGCTGTTTTTT; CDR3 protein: CASTTRLAGAPGELFF
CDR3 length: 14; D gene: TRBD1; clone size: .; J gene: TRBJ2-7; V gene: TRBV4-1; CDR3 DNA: TGCGCCAGCAGCCCGTGGACAGGGGAGAACGAGCAGTACTTC; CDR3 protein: CASSPWTGENEQYF
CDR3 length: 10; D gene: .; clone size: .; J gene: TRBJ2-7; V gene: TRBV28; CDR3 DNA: TGTGCCAGCAGTTTCAACGAGCAGTACTTC; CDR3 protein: CASSFNEQYF